This T cell receptor beta chain was identified during a study of regulatory T cells in long-lasting Graves disease (dated by TCRdb to about 2021). Regarding the complete study: Antithyroid drugs had been taken for less than 3 months by newly diagnosed Graves' disease patients. This study used TCR sequencing and RNA sequencing of peripheral blood to compare persistent Graves' disease patients against newly diagnosed Graves' disease patients. The study took place in China and was registered as a clinical trial. TCR sequencing covered roughly 13 persistent and around 20 newly diagnosed Graves' disease patients, around 35 samples in total.

The CDR3 starts with the cysteine, ends with the phenylalanine, and has 17 residues. Of the read, only the CDR3 DNA is kept; its 51 bases are in frame from base 1. V drops 6 bases and J drops 0 bases, leaving 20 bases in between. This sample's time point label indicates: newly diagnosed GD, antithyroid drugs for less than 3 months. For both TCR sequencing and RNA sequencing, RNA was extracted from PBMCs using TRIzol. The diagnosis of Graves' disease followed American Thyroid Association guidelines. The patients came from an endocrinology department in Xi'an, China. Each patient gave approximately 10 milliliters of peripheral blood, collected in an EDTA anticoagulant tube. Ficoll Paque Plus density gradient separation was used to isolate PBMCs, and no further T cell sorting was performed. An Agilent 2100 Bioanalyzer and agarose gel were used to check RNA quality, while a NanoDrop 2000 measured RNA concentration.

Findings and caveats that apply to the study as a whole: Only the TCR beta chain was sequenced and analyzed. TRBV28, TRBJ1-2 and TRBJ2-5 were preferentially used in persistent disease, while TRBV20-1 and TRBJ2-1 were favored in newly diagnosed disease. Compared with newly diagnosed patients, patients with persistent Graves' disease had lower TCR Shannon entropy and fewer highly expanded clones, which suggests clonal expansion. The small sample size was acknowledged by the authors as a limitation that may reduce accuracy. Because the primary lesion, thyroid tissue, could not be accessed, the study looked at peripheral blood alone. A larger number of public clonotypes was shared among persistent patients (around 2,700) than among newly diagnosed patients (around 970).

Ten or more counts support this clonotype. Its antigen is not yet known. No per-base quality is available; no much larger clone lies one base away. The library was obtained by multiplex PCR. TCRdb lists the instrument as Illumina HiSeq 4000. CDR3 regions were amplified by Arm-PCR with iRepertoire HTBI primers to construct TCR beta libraries. Before sequencing, the PCR products went through gel purification. The study's own analysis went as follows. Gene usage analysis of CDR3 amino acid clonotypes relied on the roughly 58 TRBV and about 13 TRBJ segments identified across samples. COPE and FqMerger were used to merge filtered high-quality paired reads into contigs. BLAST was used to align contigs to IMGT TRBV, TRBD and TRBJ reference genes, and CDR3 was defined according to IMGT. Any clonotype with a frequency above 0.1% was counted as a highly expanded clone. Shannon entropy served as the measure of repertoire diversity, while the Gini coefficient captured V-J evenness. A clonotype found in more than one individual was treated as public. Through fastp at Q25 and MiXCR, TCRdb rebuilt clones from the public reads, retaining in-frame beta chains. Entries that share a CDR3 protein sequence are merged under the most common genes and DNA. The V and J calls were determined by TCRdb, not by the authors. For this sample the table gives 440,000 or so distinct CDR3 sequences, of which under 15% were detected only once. Together, the top ten hold around 15% of the sample.

This same sample was also taken into another study, of T cells in Graves' hyperthyroidism and ophthalmopathy. The second study also describes: Graves' hyperthyroidism was defined as stable when no progression to ophthalmopathy occurred over 18 months of follow-up. Hyperthyroidism patients were newly diagnosed, with disease duration under 2 months, and aged 18 to 65 years. Any patient with an uncontrolled infection, another autoimmune disease, pregnancy or lactation was excluded. Diagnoses were based on clinical symptoms, serum thyroxine and TRAb, thyroid ultrasound and orbital computed tomography. The first round of RT-PCR for the TCR CDR3 was performed with the HTBI primer set and the Qiagen OneStep RT-PCR kit. Most expanded thyroid clonotypes (frequency above 0.001) were also detected in blood, a finding suggesting that blood repertoires may reflect thyroid immune responses. Ophthalmopathy was separated from stable hyperthyroidism by a 13 V-J signature model, with around 90% sensitivity and 81% to 82% specificity obtained in cross-validation and 80%/75% obtained in testing. In validation, progression to ophthalmopathy was predicted by the model with 70.59% sensitivity and 72.22% specificity, a median of approximately 6.5 months before onset. TCR V-J signatures able to tell the groups apart were searched for in a discovery cohort of 100 or so patients, of whom about 40 had Graves' ophthalmopathy and about 60 had stable Graves' hyperthyroidism. An independent validation cohort of 18 to 20 hyperthyroidism patients and 17 patients who later progressed to ophthalmopathy tested prospective prediction of ophthalmopathy. For training and testing, the 80 to 100 patients in the discovery cohort were randomly divided in a 7:3 ratio. In addition, the study compared T-cell repertoires in thyroid tissue and in blood from six Graves' hyperthyroidism patients. After blood sampling, hyperthyroidism patients were treated with methimazole at a starting dose of 30 mg daily, and ophthalmopathy patients were treated with high-dose intravenous methylprednisolone. A second multiplex PCR round built the libraries, followed by size selection and purification. Paired-end sequencing of the libraries was performed with 100 bp reads on an Illumina HiSeq2000. Raw data were processed with SOAPnuke, discarding reads with adapters, uncalled bases, mean Phred below 15, or no exact constant-primer or identifier match. COPE v1.2.5 was used to merge high-quality paired reads, and clonotypes were defined as unique nucleotide sequences. Clonotypes were aligned to IMGT TRBV, TRBD and TRBJ reference segments using MiTCR v1.1. The analysis was restricted to V-J combinations with a frequency above 0.0001, which together covered 99.2% of the repertoires. A TCS score was defined as the ratio between F50 (clonal expansion) and ExV (chaos), using BLOSUM62-based TCRdist between CDR3 peptides within each V-J. Welch's t-statistics and random forest reduced 500 to 550 V-J features to around 14, which were used in a naive Bayes classifier (R e1071). Sample size was not statistically predetermined, and investigators were not blinded to group allocation. The paper reports TCR Vbeta CDR3 sequencing of over 120 peripheral blood samples: around 41 ophthalmopathy, 70 to 85 hyperthyroidism and 17 progressor patients.

This receptor was identified in a woman between 25 and 40 years old with Graves disease. Donor details come from another sample of the same person, matched by shared clones. The receptor chain draws on TRBV12-3 or TRBV12-4 and TRBJ1-1; perhaps TRBD1 is the D gene, with 5 bases matching. The sequencing used peripheral blood mononuclear cells (PBMCs), collected at new diagnosis, from a patient treated with antithyroid drugs. The CDR3 protein: CASRSGTGTTMNTEAFF. The bases are TGTGCCAGCAGGTCCGGGACGGGGACGACCATGAACACTGAAGCTTTCTTT.